Listed here is a single TCR beta chain. Its specific antigen is unknown. No base quality information exists; no much larger clone differs at one position. This sample is part of a study of CD8 T cells in Susac syndrome (dated by TCRdb to the late 2010s). The study in broad terms: The study used repertoire sequencing to test whether antigen drove CD8+ T cell activation and differentiation in Susac syndrome. General conclusions and limits of the study: The TCR sequencing and HLA analysis was acknowledged to have included a relatively small number of individuals.

The junction carries 12 bases between V and J, which are trimmed by 0 bases and 0 bases respectively. CDR1 MDHEN and CDR2 SYDVKM were looked up in the germline V gene. From cysteine to phenylalanine, the CDR3 is 17 amino acids long. The CDR3 DNA has 51 bases and is translated from base 1. Peripheral blood CD8+ and CD4+ T cells from healthy donors, Susac syndrome patients and multiple sclerosis patients were profiled using high-throughput TCR beta sequencing. Multiple sclerosis controls were treatment-naive patients with stable or active relapsing-remitting disease fulfilling revised McDonald criteria. Bulk CD8+ and CD4+ T cells were purified magnetically by negative isolation, whereas CD8+ TEMRA cells were enriched by FACS. Blood was collected in EDTA tubes and processed within 24 hours, with PBMCs isolated through density gradient centrifugation. PBMCs intended for TCR sequencing were frozen in liquid nitrogen and were later thawed in a 37 degrees C water bath. A purity of at least 90% was achieved for sorted or isolated CD4+, CD8+ and CD8+ TEMRA cells.

RNA was extracted using the RNeasy kit, and roughly 0.5 to 1 microgram was reverse transcribed with random hexamers. TCR beta CDR3 regions were amplified with the immunoSEQ multiplex PCR assay covering 54 Vbeta and 13 Jbeta segments. To correct PCR amplification bias, a synthetic template baseline was used for both primer optimization and computational correction. On the study's bioinformatics: Reads were annotated to V, D and J genes per IMGT and analyzed with immunoSEQ Analyzer, keeping only productive sequences. To calculate clonality, Shannon entropy was normalized by log2 of the number of productive unique sequences and then subtracted from one. For each patient and control, public and private clones were evaluated among the 100 most prevalent clones. Clones were defined as Susac-specific if absent from the healthy and MS cohorts, from more than 900 published viral clones and from other ImmuneACCESS disease sequences. In TCRdb, the public reads were trimmed at Q25 with fastp and aligned with MiXCR, with productive beta chains retained. Rows with a matching CDR3 protein are joined into one entry that keeps the most common DNA and genes. These V and J calls are TCRdb output, not the study's own analysis. The sample profile shows just over 300,000 distinct CDR3 sequences; roughly nine tenths of them were found once. Over 0.05% of the sample is held by the ten biggest clonotypes.

The chain uses TRBV28 and TRBJ1-5; tentative D gene TRBD1, with 5 bases matching. This receptor was obtained from a human donor with multiple sclerosis. The sequenced sample consisted of CD4+ T cells from PBMCs. The CDR3 here reads CASSLWRQLGSNQPQHF. The DNA sequence is TGTGCCAGCAGTTTATGGCGACAGCTAGGTAGCAATCAGCCCCAGCATTTT.